The 6 T cell receptor beta chains below come from one sample, sequenced in a study of blood T cell repertoires in COVID-19. TCRdb's copy holds only in-frame clones and misses some; the assay was immunoSEQ multiplex PCR. The data hold 110,000 or so clones, with 65% to 80% observed a single time. Sample: peripheral blood. These TCRs come from a man in his fifties or sixties with acute or convalescent COVID-19.

This clone was observed a single time. The V gene is TRBV7-3, the J gene TRBJ2-2; maybe TRBD1 (5 bases). The CDR3 runs to 14 residues. Germline CDR1 is SGHTA and CDR2 is FQGTGA. Trimming cost V 5 bases and J 7 bases, with 14 bases left between them. For the CDR3, the DNA is TGTGCCAGCAGCATTCAGGGTACCGGCGGGGAGCTGTTTTTT. This gives the protein CASSIQGTGGELFF.

The rearrangement links TRBV29-1 to TRBJ1-4, with D maybe TRBD1 (6 bases). CDR3 length equals 12 residues. Trimming took off 7 bases at V and 6 bases at J, with 12 bases between the two ends. Germline assignment: CDR1 SQVTM and CDR2 ANQGSEA. The chain's CDR3 is CSAGEEDEKLFF. In nucleotides, the CDR3 is TGCAGCGCAGGGGAGGAGGATGAAAAACTGTTTTTT.

This clone was observed a single time. The V gene is TRBV7-2, the J gene TRBJ2-1; D not certain. Trimming shortened V by 2 bases and J by 6 bases, and 5 bases separated the two germline ends. The CDR3 totals 12 residues. Germline CDR1 is SGHTA and CDR2 is FQGNSA. The CDR3 nucleotides are TGTGCCAGCAGCTTACTCTTCAATGAGCAGTTCTTC. Translation: CASSLLFNEQFF. The full variable domain, its missing parts supplied by reference TRBV7-2 and TRBJ2-1, is GAGVSQSPSNKVTEKGKDVELRCDPISGHTALYWYRQSLGQGLEFLIYFQGNSAPDKSGLPSDRFSAERTGGSVSTLTIQRTQQEDSAVYLCASSLLFNEQFFGPGTRLTVL.

The chain uses TRBV5-1 and TRBJ2-3; D is undetermined. V dropped 1 base and J dropped 5 bases, with 14 bases sitting between them. The CDR3 has 15 residues. From germline, CDR1 is SGHRS and CDR2 YFSETQ. The CDR3 here is CASSLHNINIDTQYF. DNA of the CDR3: TGCGCCAGCAGCTTGCATAACATTAATATAGATACGCAGTATTTT.

The chain employs TRBV10-3 and TRBJ2-1, with 12 nucleotides matching TRBD2. J lost 9 bases, V lost 0 bases, and 6 bases had no gene match. The CDR3 covers 16 residues. Germline V gives CDR1 ENHRY, CDR2 SYGVKD. This chain's CDR3 is CAISESTSGSDTEQFF. CDR3 nucleotides: TGTGCCATCAGTGAGTCGACTAGCGGGAGTGACACTGAGCAGTTCTTC.

The DNA of the CDR3 is TGTGCCAGCAGCGGACAGGGCTACGAGCAGTACTTC. The encoded protein is CASSGQGYEQYF. The genes are TRBV13 and TRBJ2-7, with 8 nucleotides matching TRBD1. Germline CDR1 is PRHDT and CDR2 is FYEKMQ (reference sequence). The V segment lost 5 bases and the J segment 3 bases; nucleotides outside the gene matches: 0. CDR3 length: 12 residues.